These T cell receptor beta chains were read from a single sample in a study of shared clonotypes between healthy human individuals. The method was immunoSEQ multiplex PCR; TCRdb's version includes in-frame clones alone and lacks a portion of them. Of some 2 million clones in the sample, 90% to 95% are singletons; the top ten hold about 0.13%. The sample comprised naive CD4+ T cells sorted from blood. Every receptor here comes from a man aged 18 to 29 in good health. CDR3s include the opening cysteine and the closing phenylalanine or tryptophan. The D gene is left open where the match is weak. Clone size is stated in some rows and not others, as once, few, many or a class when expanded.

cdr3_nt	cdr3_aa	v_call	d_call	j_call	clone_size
TGCGCCAGCAGCCAAGTGCAGGGGGCTATACCCTCTGGGGCCAACGTCCTGACTTTC	CASSQVQGAIPSGANVLTF	TRBV4-1	TRBD1	TRBJ2-6	-
TGTGCCAGCAGTTACTCCCATCTAGGGGAGGGGAATGGCTACACCTTC	CASSYSHLGEGNGYTF	TRBV6-5	-	TRBJ1-2	-
TGTGCTAGTGGCTCCCGGGGGGGGAGGACTGAAGCTTTCTTT	CASGSRGGRTEAFF	TRBV12-5	-	TRBJ1-1	-
TGCAGCGTTGACTTCGGGGACCTACGCCAGTACTTC	CSVDFGDLRQYF	TRBV29-1	-	TRBJ2-5	-
TGTGCCAGCAGTTCTCGGGACAGCGGCACAGATACGCAGTATTTT	CASSSRDSGTDTQYF	TRBV6-6	TRBD1	TRBJ2-3	-
TGTGCCAGTCACCGCGAGAATGAGCAGTTCTTC	CASHRENEQFF	TRBV6-5	-	TRBJ2-1	-
TGCAGCGTTGGCTCAGGGACCGAGCAGTACTTC	CSVGSGTEQYF	TRBV29-1	-	TRBJ2-7	-
TGTGCCAGCAGCGTAGATGTTCGTGGGCGCCCCTACAATGAGCAGTTCTTC	CASSVDVRGRPYNEQFF	TRBV9	-	TRBJ2-1	-
TGTGCTAGCAGCGCCCAGGGAAAGGGCACAGATACGCAGTATTTT	CASSAQGKGTDTQYF	TRBV7-7	-	TRBJ2-3	-
TGCGCCAGCAGCGCCGGGACAGCGACAGAGCAGTACTTC	CASSAGTATEQYF	TRBV5-1	TRBD1	TRBJ2-7	-
TGCGCCAGCAGCTTAACAGGGTTCGCCGGGGAGCTGTTTTTT	CASSLTGFAGELFF	TRBV5-1	-	TRBJ2-2	-
TGTGCCAGCAGTTCGCCTGGACGAGAGGCTTTCTTT	CASSSPGREAFF	TRBV28	-	TRBJ1-1	-
TGTGCCAGCAGCTTACCCGTATCGGGAGATACGCAGTATTTT	CASSLPVSGDTQYF	TRBV5-4	-	TRBJ2-3	-
TGTGCCAGCAGCTTCACTAGCGGGGTAAAACGTGAGCAGTTCTTC	CASSFTSGVKREQFF	TRBV11-2	TRBD2	TRBJ2-1	-
TGCGCCAGCAGCGATGACAGGGAGTCCCCCGGGGCCAACGTCCTGACTTTC	CASSDDRESPGANVLTF	TRBV5-1	TRBD1	TRBJ2-6	once
TGTGCCAGCAGTAGAGACGGGAGTACCTACAATGAGCAGTTCTTC	CASSRDGSTYNEQFF	TRBV11-3	-	TRBJ2-1	-
TGTGCCAGCAGCGCCCCGGGAAACACCATATATTTT	CASSAPGNTIYF	TRBV9	-	TRBJ1-3	-
TGTGCCAGTAGCCTTAGCGGGAGCTACTACGAGCAGTACTTC	CASSLSGSYYEQYF	TRBV19	TRBD2	TRBJ2-7	-
TGTGCCCTGGACCGGACAGGGCTTACCTACGAGCAGTACTTC	CALDRTGLTYEQYF	TRBV30	TRBD1	TRBJ2-7	many
TGTGCCAGCAGTTATAGTAGGGGGCAGGGAGGCGGCTACACCTTC	CASSYSRGQGGGYTF	TRBV6-5	TRBD1	TRBJ1-2	-
TGTGCCAGCAGGGGGGACACGGCCCCGGCCAAAAACATTCAGTACTTC	CASRGDTAPAKNIQYF	TRBV7-9	-	TRBJ2-4	-
TGTGCCAGCAGCGTAGTAGGTGGGACAGGGGTCTACGAGCAGTACTTC	CASSVVGGTGVYEQYF	TRBV9	TRBD1	TRBJ2-7	-
TGCGCCAGCAGCTTGCTTTCCTCAGGGGGCTACGAGCAGTACTTC	CASSLLSSGGYEQYF	TRBV5-1	TRBD1	TRBJ2-7	-
TGCGCCAGCAGGTTGACAGGGATCGCTGAAGCTTTCTTT	CASRLTGIAEAFF	TRBV5-1	TRBD1	TRBJ1-1	-
TGTGCCAGAGGAGGGCAAATCACCGGGGAGCTGTTTTTT	CARGGQITGELFF	TRBV7-8	-	TRBJ2-2	-
TGTGCCTGGAGTATCCCCAGGGTTGGACCTGAAGCTTTCTTT	CAWSIPRVGPEAFF	TRBV30	-	TRBJ1-1	-
TGTGCCAGCAGCGGGGACAGCGGGAGGTTACGCGGTGAGCAGTTCTTC	CASSGDSGRLRGEQFF	TRBV7-2	TRBD2	TRBJ2-1	-
TGTGCCAGCAGTTCACCCCAGCTAGGGGGCGGTCCGGATGGCTACACCTTC	CASSSPQLGGGPDGYTF	TRBV28	TRBD1	TRBJ1-2	-
TGTGCCAGTAGTAGAGGGACAGTCTACGAGCAGTACTTC	CASSRGTVYEQYF	TRBV19	TRBD1	TRBJ2-7	-